This is a list of T cell receptor beta chains from one sample in a study of cytomegalovirus exposure and HLA in healthy donors. Assay: immunoSEQ multiplex PCR; the TCRdb copy retains only in-frame clones and omits some. The sample lists some 120,000 clones, more than 9% occurring once. The material sequenced was PBMCs. Receptor source: a woman between 18 and 29 years old in good health and CMV-seropositive. CDR3s include the opening cysteine and the closing phenylalanine or tryptophan. Fields, in order: D gene, J gene, clone size, V gene, CDR3 protein, CDR3 DNA. The D gene is left open where the match is weak. Size values are once, few and many counts, or a class for expanded clones, and some rows have none.

D gene: -
J gene: TRBJ2-5
clone size: -
V gene: TRBV28
CDR3 protein: CASSLYLGEETQYF
CDR3 DNA: TGTGCCAGCAGTTTATATCTTGGAGAGGAGACCCAGTACTTC

D gene: -
J gene: TRBJ2-2
clone size: few
V gene: TRBV10-3
CDR3 protein: CAISEVGLRNTGELFF
CDR3 DNA: TGTGCCATCAGTGAGGTGGGGCTACGTAACACCGGGGAGCTGTTTTTT

D gene: -
J gene: TRBJ2-3
clone size: -
V gene: TRBV30
CDR3 protein: CAWRDNTDTQYF
CDR3 DNA: TGTGCCTGGCGGGACAACACAGATACGCAGTATTTT

D gene: -
J gene: TRBJ1-1
clone size: -
V gene: TRBV29-1
CDR3 protein: CSVLGGNTEAFF
CDR3 DNA: TGCAGCGTTCTAGGGGGGAACACTGAAGCTTTCTTT

D gene: TRBD1
J gene: TRBJ2-7
clone size: -
V gene: TRBV28
CDR3 protein: CASTGTGVSYEQYF
CDR3 DNA: TGTGCCAGCACTGGGACAGGGGTCTCCTACGAGCAGTACTTC

D gene: TRBD1
J gene: TRBJ2-5
clone size: -
V gene: TRBV28
CDR3 protein: CASSTWTGGLYQETQYF
CDR3 DNA: TGTGCCAGCAGCACGTGGACAGGGGGACTCTACCAAGAGACCCAGTACTTC

D gene: -
J gene: TRBJ1-1
clone size: -
V gene: TRBV6-6
CDR3 protein: CATRGRNTEAFF
CDR3 DNA: TGTGCCACCCGAGGGCGTAACACTGAAGCTTTCTTT

D gene: -
J gene: TRBJ2-7
clone size: few
V gene: TRBV7-3
CDR3 protein: CASSLLLGAEQYF
CDR3 DNA: TGTGCCAGCAGCCTCTTGTTAGGGGCCGAGCAGTACTTC

D gene: TRBD1
J gene: TRBJ1-5
clone size: -
V gene: TRBV27
CDR3 protein: CASSLTGKSNQPQHF
CDR3 DNA: TGTGCCAGCAGCCTGACAGGGAAGAGCAATCAGCCCCAGCATTTT

D gene: -
J gene: TRBJ1-2
clone size: -
V gene: TRBV30
CDR3 protein: CAWSPREGSYGYTF
CDR3 DNA: TGTGCCTGGAGTCCACGGGAGGGGTCCTATGGCTACACCTTC

D gene: TRBD2
J gene: TRBJ2-1
clone size: few
V gene: TRBV5-4
CDR3 protein: CASSRGAGVGNEQFF
CDR3 DNA: TGTGCCAGCAGTCGAGGAGCGGGAGTGGGCAATGAGCAGTTCTTC

D gene: -
J gene: TRBJ2-7
clone size: few
V gene: TRBV18
CDR3 protein: CASSSSGTARSYEQYF
CDR3 DNA: TGTGCCAGCTCATCGTCCGGGACTGCCCGCTCCTACGAGCAGTACTTC

D gene: -
J gene: TRBJ1-4
clone size: -
V gene: TRBV7-9
CDR3 protein: CASSLARGGWEKLFF
CDR3 DNA: TGTGCCAGCAGCTTAGCGCGGGGGGGCTGGGAAAAACTGTTTTTT

D gene: TRBD1
J gene: TRBJ2-6
clone size: -
V gene: TRBV9
CDR3 protein: CASSDRQGTGANVLTF
CDR3 DNA: TGTGCCAGCAGCGACCGACAGGGGACTGGGGCCAACGTCCTGACTTTC

D gene: TRBD2
J gene: TRBJ2-1
clone size: -
V gene: TRBV25-1
CDR3 protein: CASSPAGGYDQFF
CDR3 DNA: TGTGCCAGCAGTCCAGCGGGAGGTTATGACCAGTTCTTC

D gene: -
J gene: TRBJ2-7
clone size: few
V gene: TRBV10-3
CDR3 protein: CAISESRGGITYEQYF
CDR3 DNA: TGTGCCATCAGTGAGTCACGGGGCGGGATCACCTACGAGCAGTACTTC

D gene: -
J gene: TRBJ2-7
clone size: few
V gene: TRBV6-1
CDR3 protein: CASRSGIASSYEQYF
CDR3 DNA: TGTGCCAGCAGGTCCGGGATCGCGAGCTCCTACGAGCAGTACTTC

D gene: -
J gene: TRBJ1-5
clone size: -
V gene: TRBV4-1
CDR3 protein: CASSQGERVQPQHF
CDR3 DNA: TGCGCCAGCAGCCAAGGGGAGAGGGTTCAGCCCCAGCATTTT

D gene: TRBD2
J gene: TRBJ2-2
clone size: -
V gene: TRBV5-1
CDR3 protein: CASSLGLAGGGPLFF
CDR3 DNA: TGCGCCAGCAGCTTGGGACTAGCGGGAGGCGGTCCGCTGTTTTTT

D gene: TRBD1
J gene: TRBJ1-5
clone size: -
V gene: TRBV30
CDR3 protein: CAWRGQVGQPQHF
CDR3 DNA: TGTGCCTGGAGGGGACAGGTCGGTCAGCCCCAGCATTTT

D gene: -
J gene: TRBJ1-1
clone size: few
V gene: TRBV27
CDR3 protein: CASSPRLVVDTEAFF
CDR3 DNA: TGTGCCAGCAGTCCCCGATTAGTGGTGGACACTGAAGCTTTCTTT

D gene: TRBD1
J gene: TRBJ1-2
clone size: -
V gene: TRBV18
CDR3 protein: CASSPNAPQAGQVSGYTF
CDR3 DNA: TGTGCCAGCTCACCCAACGCACCCCAGGCAGGACAGGTCAGCGGCTACACCTTC

D gene: -
J gene: TRBJ1-1
clone size: many
V gene: TRBV27
CDR3 protein: CASRGGNTEAFF
CDR3 DNA: TGTGCCAGCAGGGGGGGGAACACTGAAGCTTTCTTT

D gene: -
J gene: TRBJ1-1
clone size: -
V gene: TRBV18
CDR3 protein: CASSPRPGVKSTEAFF
CDR3 DNA: TGTGCCAGCTCACCACGGCCAGGGGTAAAGAGCACTGAAGCTTTCTTT

D gene: TRBD1
J gene: TRBJ1-2
clone size: -
V gene: TRBV6-5
CDR3 protein: CASSSIRQGANYGYTF
CDR3 DNA: TGTGCCAGCAGTTCAATTCGACAGGGAGCTAACTATGGCTACACCTTC

D gene: -
J gene: TRBJ2-3
clone size: -
V gene: TRBV2
CDR3 protein: CASSEAGAGGTDTQYF
CDR3 DNA: TGTGCCAGCAGTGAAGCGGGGGCGGGGGGCACAGATACGCAGTATTTT

D gene: -
J gene: TRBJ2-1
clone size: -
V gene: TRBV30
CDR3 protein: CAWRMPRGNNEQFF
CDR3 DNA: TGTGCCTGGAGGATGCCTAGAGGGAACAATGAGCAGTTCTTC

D gene: TRBD2
J gene: TRBJ2-1
clone size: -
V gene: TRBV9
CDR3 protein: CASSPSSGSSYNEQFF
CDR3 DNA: TGTGCCAGCAGCCCTTCTAGCGGGAGTTCCTACAATGAGCAGTTCTTC

D gene: -
J gene: TRBJ2-7
clone size: once
V gene: TRBV6-5
CDR3 protein: CASSYSGAKDEQYF
CDR3 DNA: TGTGCCAGCAGTTACTCAGGGGCTAAAGACGAGCAGTACTTC